The 5 T cell receptor beta chains in this list originate from one sample, sequenced in a study of blood T cell repertoires in COVID-19. Sequenced by immunoSEQ multiplex PCR; TCRdb stores in-frame clones only, minus some. The table lists approximately 100,000 clones, 70% to 90% of them singletons. What was sequenced was peripheral blood. The receptors come from a human donor in a cohort sampled during active COVID-19.

The rearrangement joins TRBV7-9 to TRBJ1-1, with unresolved D. From germline, CDR1 is SEHNR and CDR2 FQNEAQ (reference sequence). The V gene lost 3 bases and the J gene lost 2 bases, with 22 bases spanning the gap. The length of the CDR3 is 18 residues. The DNA for the CDR3 is TGTGCCAGCAGCTTTTTTATTCCCATTCCACCTAATAACACTGAAGCTTTCTTT. The encoded protein is CASSFFIPIPPNNTEAFF.

This clone was detected only once. The CDR3 bases are TGTGCCAGCAGCCCCGGAGCGGGAAGCTACGGGTCCTACGAGCAGTACTTC. Its translation: CASSPGAGSYGSYEQYF. V is TRBV3-1 (or the pseudogene TRBV3-2) and J is TRBJ2-7, with 7 bases that match TRBD2. The germline gives CDR1 LGHDT, CDR2 YNNKEL (reference sequence). There are 17 residues in the CDR3. Trimming removed 4 bases from V and 1 base from J; junction bases left unmatched: 13.

The rearrangement links TRBV7-2 to TRBJ2-2, with D unresolved. V gave up 3 bases and J gave up 4 bases, with 9 bases separating them. The CDR3 consists of 14 residues. The germline V gene encodes CDR1 SGHTA and CDR2 FQGNSA. The CDR3: CASSLESITGELFF. The CDR3 DNA reads as TGTGCCAGCAGCTTGGAGAGCATCACCGGGGAGCTGTTTTTT.

The chain combines TRBV6-6 with TRBJ2-1, with D possibly matching TRBD1 (5 bases). This CDR3 is 13 amino acids long. Germline CDR1 is MNHNY and CDR2 is SVGAGI (reference sequence). V was clipped by 4 bases and J by 9 bases, with 13 bases between them. CDR3 residues: CASSLDAGPEQFF. CDR3 in DNA: TGTGCCAGCAGTTTAGACGCAGGGCCTGAGCAGTTCTTC.

The table lists this clone with a count of one. The chain is built from TRBV27 and TRBJ1-1; D is unclear. Germline CDR1 is MNHEY and CDR2 is SMNVEV (reference sequence). Trimming removed 5 bases at V and 0 bases at J, with 7 bases between. The CDR3 extends over 13 amino acids. The CDR3 region is CASSGGLNTEAFF. The CDR3 DNA is TGTGCCAGCAGTGGTGGCCTGAACACTGAAGCTTTCTTT.